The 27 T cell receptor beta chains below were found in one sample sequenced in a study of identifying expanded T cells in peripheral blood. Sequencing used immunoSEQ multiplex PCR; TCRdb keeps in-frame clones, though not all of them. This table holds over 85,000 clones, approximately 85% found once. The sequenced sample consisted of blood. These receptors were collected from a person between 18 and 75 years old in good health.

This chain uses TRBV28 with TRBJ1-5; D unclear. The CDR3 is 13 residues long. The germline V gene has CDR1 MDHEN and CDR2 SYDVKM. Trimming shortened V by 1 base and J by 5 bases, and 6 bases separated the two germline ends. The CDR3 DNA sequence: TGTGCCAGCAGTTTATATCCCGATCAGCCCCAGCATTTT. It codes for CASSLYPDQPQHF.

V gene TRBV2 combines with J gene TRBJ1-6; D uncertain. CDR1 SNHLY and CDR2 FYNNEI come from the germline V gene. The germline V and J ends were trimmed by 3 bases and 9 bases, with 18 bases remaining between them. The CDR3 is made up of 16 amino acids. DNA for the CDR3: TGTGCCAGCAGTGAGGCAGCCATCGAGGAGGGTTCACCCCTCCACTTT. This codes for CASSEAAIEEGSPLHF.

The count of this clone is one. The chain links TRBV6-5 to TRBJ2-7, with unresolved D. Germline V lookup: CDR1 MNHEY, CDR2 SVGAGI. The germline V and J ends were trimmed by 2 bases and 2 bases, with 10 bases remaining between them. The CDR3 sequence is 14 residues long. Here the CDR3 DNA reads TGTGCCAGCAGTTACAGTGGCACCGCCTACGAGCAGTACTTC. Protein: CASSYSGTAYEQYF.

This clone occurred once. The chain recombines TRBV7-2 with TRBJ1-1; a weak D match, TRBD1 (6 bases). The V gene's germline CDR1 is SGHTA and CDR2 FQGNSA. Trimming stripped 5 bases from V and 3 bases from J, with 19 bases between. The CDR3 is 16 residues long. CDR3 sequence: CASSPRGYLRYTEAFF. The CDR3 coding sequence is TGTGCCAGCAGCCCAAGGGGGTATCTGAGATACACTGAAGCTTTCTTT.

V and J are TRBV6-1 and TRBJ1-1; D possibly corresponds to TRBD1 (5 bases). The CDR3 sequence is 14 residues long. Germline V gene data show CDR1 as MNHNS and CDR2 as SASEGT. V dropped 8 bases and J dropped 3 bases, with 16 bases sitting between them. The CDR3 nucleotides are TGTGCCAGCCGTTGGACGGGGGGGGACACTGAAGCTTTCTTT. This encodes CASRWTGGDTEAFF.

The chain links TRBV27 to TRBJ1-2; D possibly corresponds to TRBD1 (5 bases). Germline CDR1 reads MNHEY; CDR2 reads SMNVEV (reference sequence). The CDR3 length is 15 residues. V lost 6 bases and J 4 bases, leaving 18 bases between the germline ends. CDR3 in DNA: TGTGCCAGCAGGGACTCGACAGCTTTCGGCTATGGCTACACCTTC. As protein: CASRDSTAFGYGYTF.

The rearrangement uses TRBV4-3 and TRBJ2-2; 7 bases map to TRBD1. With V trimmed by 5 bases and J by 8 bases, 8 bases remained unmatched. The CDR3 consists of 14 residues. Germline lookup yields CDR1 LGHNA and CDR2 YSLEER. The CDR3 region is CASSSDRAGGELFF. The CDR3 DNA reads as TGCGCCAGCAGCTCCGACAGGGCTGGTGGGGAGCTGTTTTTT.

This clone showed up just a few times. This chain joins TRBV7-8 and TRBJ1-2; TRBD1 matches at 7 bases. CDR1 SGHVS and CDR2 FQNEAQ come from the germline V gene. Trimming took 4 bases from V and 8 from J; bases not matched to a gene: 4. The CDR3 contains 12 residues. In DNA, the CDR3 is TGTGCCAGCAGCTCGACAGGGCGAGGCTACACCTTC. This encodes CASSSTGRGYTF.

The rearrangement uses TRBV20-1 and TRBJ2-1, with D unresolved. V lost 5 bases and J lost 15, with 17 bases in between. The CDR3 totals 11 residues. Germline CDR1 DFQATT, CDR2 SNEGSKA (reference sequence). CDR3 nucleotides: TGCAGTGCTGCTCTTCCTTTTATGGGGTTCTTC. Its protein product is CSAALPFMGFF.

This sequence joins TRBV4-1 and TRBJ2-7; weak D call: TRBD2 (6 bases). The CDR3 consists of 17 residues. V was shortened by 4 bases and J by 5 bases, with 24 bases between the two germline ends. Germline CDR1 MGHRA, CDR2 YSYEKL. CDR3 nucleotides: TGCGCCAGCAGCCCCCCAGGCGGGGACCCAAATACGGACGAGCAGTACTTC. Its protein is CASSPPGGDPNTDEQYF.

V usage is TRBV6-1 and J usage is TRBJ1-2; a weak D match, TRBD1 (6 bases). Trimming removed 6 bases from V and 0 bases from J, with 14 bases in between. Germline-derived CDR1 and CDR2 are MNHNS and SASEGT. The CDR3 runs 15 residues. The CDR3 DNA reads TGTGCCAGCAGAACCGGCAGGGGAACTAACTATGGCTACACCTTC. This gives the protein CASRTGRGTNYGYTF.

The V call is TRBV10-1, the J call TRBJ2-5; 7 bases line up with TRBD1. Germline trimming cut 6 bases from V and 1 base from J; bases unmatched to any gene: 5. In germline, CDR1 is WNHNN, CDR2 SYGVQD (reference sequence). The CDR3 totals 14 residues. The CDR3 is CASSQRDSQETQYF. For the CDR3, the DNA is TGCGCCAGCAGCCAACGGGACAGCCAAGAGACCCAGTACTTC.

The CDR3 is CASSFQGGSNSPLHF. The DNA of the CDR3 is TGTGCCAGCAGTTTCCAAGGGGGATCTAATTCACCCCTCCACTTT. The genes are TRBV25-1 and TRBJ1-6, with a possible D match to TRBD1 (6 bases). The CDR3 has 15 amino acids. Trimming cost V 5 bases and J 6 bases, with 14 bases left between them. Germline V gene sequence: CDR1 MGHDK, CDR2 SYGVNS.

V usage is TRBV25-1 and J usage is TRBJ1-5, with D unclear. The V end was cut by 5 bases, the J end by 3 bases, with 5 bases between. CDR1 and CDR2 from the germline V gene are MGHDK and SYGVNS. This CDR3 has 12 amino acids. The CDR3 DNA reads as TGTGCCAGCAGTTACGCCAATCAGCCCCAGCATTTT. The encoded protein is CASSYANQPQHF.

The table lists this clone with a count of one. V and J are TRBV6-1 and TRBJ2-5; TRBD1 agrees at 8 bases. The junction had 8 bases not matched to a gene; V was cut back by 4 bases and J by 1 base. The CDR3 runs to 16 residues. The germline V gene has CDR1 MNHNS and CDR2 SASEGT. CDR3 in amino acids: CASSVAAGQGQETQYF. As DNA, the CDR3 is TGTGCCAGCAGTGTTGCCGCTGGACAGGGCCAAGAGACCCAGTACTTC.

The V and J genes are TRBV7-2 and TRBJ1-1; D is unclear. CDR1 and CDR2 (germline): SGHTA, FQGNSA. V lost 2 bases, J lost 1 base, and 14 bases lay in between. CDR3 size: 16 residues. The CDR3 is CASSLSPMTRNTEAFF. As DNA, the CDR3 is TGTGCCAGCAGCTTATCGCCGATGACTAGGAACACTGAAGCTTTCTTT.

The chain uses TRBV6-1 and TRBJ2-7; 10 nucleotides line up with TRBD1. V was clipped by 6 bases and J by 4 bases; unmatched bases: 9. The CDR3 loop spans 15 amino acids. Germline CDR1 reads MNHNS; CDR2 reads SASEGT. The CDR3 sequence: CASSGGGQGFYEQYF. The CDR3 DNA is TGTGCCAGCAGCGGGGGGGGACAGGGGTTTTACGAGCAGTACTTC.

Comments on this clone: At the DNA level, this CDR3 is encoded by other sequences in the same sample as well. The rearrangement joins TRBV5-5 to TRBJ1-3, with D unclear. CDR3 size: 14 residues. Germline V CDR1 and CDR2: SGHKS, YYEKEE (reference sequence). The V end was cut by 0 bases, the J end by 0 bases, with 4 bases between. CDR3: CASSLGGSGNTIYF. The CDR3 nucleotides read TGTGCCAGCAGCTTGGGTGGCTCTGGAAACACCATATATTTT.

This chain's CDR3 is CASRQGGSNQPQHF. The CDR3 nucleotides read TGTGCCAGCAGGCAAGGAGGGTCGAATCAGCCCCAGCATTTT. V is TRBV5-5 and J is TRBJ1-5; D remains ambiguous. Germline V gene sequence: CDR1 SGHKS, CDR2 YYEKEE (reference sequence). CDR3 length equals 14 residues. V lost 5 bases, J lost 4 bases, and 13 bases lay in between.

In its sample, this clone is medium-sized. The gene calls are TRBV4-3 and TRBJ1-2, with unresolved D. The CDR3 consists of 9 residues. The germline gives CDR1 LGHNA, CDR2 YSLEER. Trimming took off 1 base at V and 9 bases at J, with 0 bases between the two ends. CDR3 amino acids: CASSQGYTF. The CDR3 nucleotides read TGCGCCAGCAGCCAAGGCTACACCTTC.

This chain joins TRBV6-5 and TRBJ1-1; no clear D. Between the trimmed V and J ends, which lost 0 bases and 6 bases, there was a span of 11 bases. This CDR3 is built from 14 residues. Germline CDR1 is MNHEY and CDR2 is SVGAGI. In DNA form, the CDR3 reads TGTGCCAGCAGTTACTCCGGGGTTCACGCTGAAGCTTTCTTT. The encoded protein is CASSYSGVHAEAFF.

The CDR3 loop is CASSLWRGNTGELFF. Here the CDR3 DNA reads TGTGCCAGCAGCTTGTGGCGGGGGAACACCGGGGAGCTGTTTTTT. This rearrangement joins TRBV5-8 to TRBJ2-2; a possible D gene is TRBD2 (6 bases). Germline values: CDR1 SGHTS, CDR2 YDEGEE. V was pared by 1 base and J by 1 base, with 8 bases between. The CDR3 runs 15 residues.

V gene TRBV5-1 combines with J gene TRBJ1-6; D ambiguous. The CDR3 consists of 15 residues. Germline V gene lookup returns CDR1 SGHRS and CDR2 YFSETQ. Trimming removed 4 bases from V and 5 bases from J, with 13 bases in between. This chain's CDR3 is CASSPVEGNNSPLHF. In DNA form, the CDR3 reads TGCGCCAGCAGCCCCGTTGAGGGAAATAATTCACCCCTCCACTTT. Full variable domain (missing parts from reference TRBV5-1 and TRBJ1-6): KAGVTQTPRYLIKTRGQQVTLSCSPISGHRSVSWYQQTPGQGLQFLFEYFSETQRNKGNFPGRFSGRQFSNSRSEMNVSTLELGDSALYLCASSPVEGNNSPLHFGNGTRLTVT.

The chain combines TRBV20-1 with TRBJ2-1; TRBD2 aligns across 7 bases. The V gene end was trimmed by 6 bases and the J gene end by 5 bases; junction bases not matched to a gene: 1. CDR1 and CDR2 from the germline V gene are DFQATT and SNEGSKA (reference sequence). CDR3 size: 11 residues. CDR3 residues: CSAGGNNEQFF. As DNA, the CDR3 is TGCAGTGCGGGGGGGAACAATGAGCAGTTCTTC.

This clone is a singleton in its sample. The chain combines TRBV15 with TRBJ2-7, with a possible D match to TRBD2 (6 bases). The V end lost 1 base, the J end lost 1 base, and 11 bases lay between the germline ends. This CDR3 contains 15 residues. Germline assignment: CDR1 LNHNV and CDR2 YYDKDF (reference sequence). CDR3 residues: CATSRAYGRSYEQYF. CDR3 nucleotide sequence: TGTGCCACCAGCAGAGCGTATGGGAGGTCCTACGAGCAGTACTTC.

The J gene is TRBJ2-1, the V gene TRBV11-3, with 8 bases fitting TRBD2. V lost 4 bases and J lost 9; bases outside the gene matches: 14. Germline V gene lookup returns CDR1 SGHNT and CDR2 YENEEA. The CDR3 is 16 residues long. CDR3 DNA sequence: TGTGCCAGCAGCTCGCGGGGGGCGGGAGGTGTGGGTGAGCAGTTCTTC. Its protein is CASSSRGAGGVGEQFF.

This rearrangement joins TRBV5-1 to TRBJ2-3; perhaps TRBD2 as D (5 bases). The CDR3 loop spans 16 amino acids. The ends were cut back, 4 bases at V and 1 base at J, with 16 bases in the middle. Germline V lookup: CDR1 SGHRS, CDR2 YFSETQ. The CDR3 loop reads CASSRYMGEGTDTQYF. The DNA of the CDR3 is TGCGCCAGCAGCCGCTATATGGGAGAGGGCACAGATACGCAGTATTTT.